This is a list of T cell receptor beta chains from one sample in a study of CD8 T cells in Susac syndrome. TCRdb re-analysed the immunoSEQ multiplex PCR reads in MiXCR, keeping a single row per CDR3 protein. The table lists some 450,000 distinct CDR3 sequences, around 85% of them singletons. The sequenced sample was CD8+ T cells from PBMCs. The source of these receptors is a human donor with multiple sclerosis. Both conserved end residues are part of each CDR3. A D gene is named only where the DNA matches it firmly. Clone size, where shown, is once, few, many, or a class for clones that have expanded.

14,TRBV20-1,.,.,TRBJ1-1,TGCAGTGTAACGGTCAGGGGCTCGGCCACTGAAGCTTTCTTT,CSVTVRGSATEAFF
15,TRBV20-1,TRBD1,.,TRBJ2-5,TGCAGTGCTAGAGGACAGGGGGGATATGATGAGACCCAGTACTTC,CSARGQGGYDETQYF
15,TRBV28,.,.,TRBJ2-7,TGTGCCAGCACCGGGGACACAGGTCCCTCCTACGAGCAGTACTTC,CASTGDTGPSYEQYF
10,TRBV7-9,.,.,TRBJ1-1,TGTGCCAGCAGCATTGTTGAAGCTTTCTTT,CASSIVEAFF
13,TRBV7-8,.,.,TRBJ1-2,TGTGCCAGCCGCGATGACGGGTCCGTGGGCTACACCTTC,CASRDDGSVGYTF
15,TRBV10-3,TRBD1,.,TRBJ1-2,TGTGCCATCAGCGACCGGGACAGGGATAACTATGGCTACACCTTC,CAISDRDRDNYGYTF
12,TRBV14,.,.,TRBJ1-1,TGTGCCAGCAGCCCTGCCGACACTGAAGCTTTCTTT,CASSPADTEAFF
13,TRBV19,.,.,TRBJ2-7,TGTGCCAGTGCCCTAGGGTGGGGCGCCGAGCAGTACTTC,CASALGWGAEQYF
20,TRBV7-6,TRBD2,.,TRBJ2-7,TGTGCCAGCAGCTTAGGATTGACTAGCGGGCCGAAGGGCGTCTCCTACGAGCAGTACTTC,CASSLGLTSGPKGVSYEQYF
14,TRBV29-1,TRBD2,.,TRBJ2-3,TGCAGCGTTATACTAGCGGGAGGGCCGGATACGCAGTATTTT,CSVILAGGPDTQYF
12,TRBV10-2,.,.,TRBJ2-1,TGCGCCAGCAGTGAGCCGTCTAATGAGCAGTTCTTC,CASSEPSNEQFF
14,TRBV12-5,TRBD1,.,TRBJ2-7,TGTGCTAGTGGTTCGGGCAGGGGGCTATACGAGCAGTACTTC,CASGSGRGLYEQYF
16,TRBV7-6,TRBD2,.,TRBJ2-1,TGTGCCAGCAGCTCGGTTGGGCTAGCGGCTTACAATGAGCAGTTCTTC,CASSSVGLAAYNEQFF
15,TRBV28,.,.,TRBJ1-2,TGTGCCAGCAGTTTTAGGGGGATCTTTATCTATGGCTACACCTTC,CASSFRGIFIYGYTF
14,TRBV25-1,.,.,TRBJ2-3,TGTGCCAGCAGTGAAATCCAATTCACAGATACGCAGTATTTT,CASSEIQFTDTQYF
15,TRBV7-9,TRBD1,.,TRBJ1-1,TGTGCCAGCAGCCAGACGGGACAGAAGAACACTGAAGCTTTCTTT,CASSQTGQKNTEAFF
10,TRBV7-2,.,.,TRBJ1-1,TGTGCCAGCAGCCTAGAGGCGGCTTTCTTT,CASSLEAAFF
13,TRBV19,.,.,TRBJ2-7,TGTGCCAGTAGTGCGACTAGTAACCACGAGCAGTACTTC,CASSATSNHEQYF
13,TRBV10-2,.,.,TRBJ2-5,TGCGCCAGCAGTGAAGACATACAAGAGACCCAGTACTTC,CASSEDIQETQYF
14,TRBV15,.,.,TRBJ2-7,TGTGCCACCAGCAGCCGGGACGGACCCTACGAGCAGTACTTC,CATSSRDGPYEQYF
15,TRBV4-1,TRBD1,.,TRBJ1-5,TGCGCCAGCAGCCCGACTGGGACAGTGGATCAGCCCCAGCATTTT,CASSPTGTVDQPQHF
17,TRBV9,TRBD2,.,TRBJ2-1,TGTGCCAGCAGCCCCAACCGACTAGCGGGGGTGTACAATGAGCAGTTCTTC,CASSPNRLAGVYNEQFF
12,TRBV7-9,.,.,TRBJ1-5,TGTGCCAGCTGCCAGGGGAATCAGCCCCAGCATTTT,CASCQGNQPQHF
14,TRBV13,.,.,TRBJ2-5,TGTGCCAGCACCCCACGGGGGGCCCCCGAGACCCAGTACTTC,CASTPRGAPETQYF
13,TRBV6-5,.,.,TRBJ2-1,TGTGCCAGCAGTTACTCTTCTTCCAATGAGCAGTTCTTC,CASSYSSSNEQFF
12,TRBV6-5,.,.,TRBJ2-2,TGTGCCAGCAGTTACGCAGGGATAGAGATGTTTTTT,CASSYAGIEMFF
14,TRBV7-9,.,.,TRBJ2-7,TGTGCCAGCAGCTTAGAGGGCAGGGCCTACGAGCAGTACTTC,CASSLEGRAYEQYF
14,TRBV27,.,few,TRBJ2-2,TGTGCCAGCAGTTTACAGGAGGACGCCGGGGAGCTGTTTTTT,CASSLQEDAGELFF
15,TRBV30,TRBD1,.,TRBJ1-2,TGTGCCTGGAGACCCGGGACAGGGGCCCTATATGGCTACACCTTC,CAWRPGTGALYGYTF
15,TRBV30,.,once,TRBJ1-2,TGTGCCTGGAGTGGGCTGCCCTCCCCTAACTATGGCTACACCTTC,CAWSGLPSPNYGYTF
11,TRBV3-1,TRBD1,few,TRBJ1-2,TGTGCCAGTAGCCAGGGGGATGGCTACACCTTC,CASSQGDGYTF